One sample yielded the 25 T cell receptor beta chains listed below, sequenced in a study of blood T cell repertoires in COVID-19 (dated by TCRdb to 2020 to 2022). The library was obtained by the immunoSEQ multiplex PCR assay. TCRdb re-hosts the immuneACCESS table, in-frame sequences only. Its copies lack some clones; in the studies checked, an unresolved V gene accounts for under half of them, and the cause for the rest is not known. The sample table shows about 220,000 clones, and 82% are seen once. Roughly 3.5% of the sample is taken by the ten largest. The specimen was PBMCs or T cells enriched from blood (not recorded which). The receptors here all came from a woman aged 55-69 years who had recovered from COVID-19.

This clone was counted only a few times. The genes are TRBV7-2 and TRBJ1-5; perhaps TRBD1 as D (5 bases). Between the trimmed V and J ends, which lost 5 bases and 7 bases, there was a span of 15 bases. The CDR3 runs 14 residues. CDR1 SGHTA and CDR2 FQGNSA come from the germline V gene. CDR3 sequence: CASSGGGGKQPQHF. The CDR3 bases are TGTGCCAGCAGCGGCGGCGGGGGGAAGCAGCCCCAGCATTTT.

This sequence joins TRBV29-1 and TRBJ1-1; tentatively, D is TRBD1 (5 bases). Germline V lookup: CDR1 SQVTM, CDR2 ANQGSEA. The CDR3 totals 10 residues. Trimming removed 6 bases from V and 8 bases from J, with 10 bases in between. Here the CDR3 reads CSVGPVEAFF. The CDR3 DNA sequence: TGCAGCGTGGGGCCCGTGGAAGCTTTCTTT.

The chain recombines TRBV7-6 with TRBJ1-4, with D unclear. Deletions cut 5 bases from V and 8 bases from J, with 18 bases between. From germline, CDR1 is SGHVS and CDR2 FNYEAQ. The CDR3 is 15 amino acids. Written as DNA, the CDR3 is TGTGCCAGCAGCCAGAACCAAATCCGAGGGGAAAAACTGTTTTTT. Encoded protein: CASSQNQIRGEKLFF.

The chain has TRBV29-1 and TRBJ1-2; D not resolved. This CDR3 contains 11 residues. The ends were cut back, 5 bases at V and 2 bases at J, with 6 bases in the middle. Germline CDR1 reads SQVTM; CDR2 reads ANQGSEA. The CDR3 coding sequence is TGCAGCGTTCAGATAAACTATGGCTACACCTTC. The encoded protein is CSVQINYGYTF.

This clone has at least ten counts. The V gene is TRBV5-6, the J gene TRBJ2-7, with D perhaps matching TRBD2 (7 bases). V dropped 0 bases and J dropped 3 bases, with 10 bases sitting between them. CDR3 length equals 14 residues. Germline V gene lookup returns CDR1 SGHDT and CDR2 YYEEEE. The CDR3 DNA follows: TGTGCCAGCAGCTTGGAGGGGGACTACTACGAGCAGTACTTC. Translation gives CASSLEGDYYEQYF.

V and J are TRBV5-1 and TRBJ2-1, with a weak D call TRBD2 (6 bases). Germline V lookup: CDR1 SGHRS, CDR2 YFSETQ. This CDR3 has 15 amino acids. Trimming stripped 1 base from V and 2 bases from J, with 10 bases between. This CDR3 is CASSLPGGPYNEQFF. Here the CDR3 DNA reads TGCGCCAGCAGCTTGCCCGGGGGTCCCTACAATGAGCAGTTCTTC.

The chain is built from TRBV12-3 or TRBV12-4 and TRBJ1-1, with D maybe TRBD1 (6 bases). This CDR3 contains 11 residues. Trimming shortened V by 6 bases and J by 8 bases, and 10 bases separated the two germline ends. CDR3 protein: CASRNRAEAFF. The CDR3 DNA follows: TGTGCCAGCAGAAACAGGGCAGAAGCTTTCTTT.

V and J are TRBV27 and TRBJ2-1; D possibly corresponds to TRBD1 (8 bases). The V gene's germline CDR1 is MNHEY and CDR2 SMNVEV (reference sequence). V was trimmed by 5 bases and J by 0 bases, leaving 14 bases between them. CDR3 size: 16 residues. CDR3 sequence: CASSPTGGGSYNEQFF. The CDR3 nucleotides read TGTGCCAGCAGTCCCACAGGGGGGGGCTCCTACAATGAGCAGTTCTTC.

The rearrangement links TRBV27 to TRBJ1-1, with a weak D call TRBD1 (5 bases). CDR1 and CDR2 from the germline V gene are MNHEY and SMNVEV (reference sequence). Trimming took 10 bases from V and 5 from J, leaving 23 bases between them. This CDR3 contains 15 residues. CDR3 sequence: CANYIWQGGETEAFF. The CDR3 nucleotides are TGTGCCAACTACATCTGGCAGGGCGGGGAAACTGAAGCTTTCTTT.

The table lists this clone with a few counts. V and J are TRBV5-4 and TRBJ1-1; TRBD1 aligns across 9 bases. CDR3 length: 14 residues. Germline CDR1 and CDR2: SGHNT and YYREEE (reference sequence). The V and J ends lost 4 bases and 2 bases, in that order; junction bases with no gene match: 3. CDR3 residues: CASSRDRANTEAFF. The CDR3 region has the DNA TGTGCCAGCAGCCGGGACAGGGCAAACACTGAAGCTTTCTTT.

The chain carries TRBV3-1 (or the pseudogene TRBV3-2) and TRBJ1-4; a weak D match, TRBD1 (5 bases). V lost 8 bases, J lost 4 bases, and 14 bases lay in between. Germline values: CDR1 LGHDT, CDR2 YNNKEL (reference sequence). The CDR3 spans 14 residues. The CDR3 region has the DNA TGTGCCAGCGGCCCTGGGGCAAGTAATGAAAAACTGTTTTTT. It is translated as CASGPGASNEKLFF.

V is TRBV10-2 and J is TRBJ2-1; D gene ambiguous. CDR1 and CDR2 from the germline V gene are WSHSY and SAAADI. The V gene lost 8 bases and the J gene lost 5 bases, with 7 bases spanning the gap. The CDR3 sequence is 11 residues long. The CDR3 bases are TGCGCCAGCCTCGAGGACAATGAGCAGTTCTTC. This translates into CASLEDNEQFF.

The chain is built from TRBV10-2 and TRBJ2-3; maybe TRBD2 (5 bases). CDR3 size: 14 residues. Trimming left V 8 bases short and J 2 bases short, with 14 bases between. CDR1 and CDR2 (germline): WSHSY, SAAADI. The CDR3 is CASGSVTITDTQYF. CDR3 DNA: TGCGCCAGCGGGAGCGTAACAATCACAGATACGCAGTATTTT.

This clone was detected a few times. The chain joins TRBV7-9 to TRBJ2-5, with D uncertain. Germline CDR1 SEHNR, CDR2 FQNEAQ (reference sequence). The length of the CDR3 is 14 residues. Trimming cost V 4 bases and J 1 base, with 10 bases left between them. CDR3 loop: CASSSLRAQETQYF. The CDR3 bases are TGTGCCAGCAGCTCCCTGCGTGCCCAAGAGACCCAGTACTTC.

The CDR3 here is CASQRREVDEQYF. The CDR3 bases are TGTGCCTCGCAGCGGCGGGAGGTCGACGAGCAGTACTTC. This chain connects TRBV12-3 or TRBV12-4 to TRBJ2-7, with TRBD2 identical over 8 bases. The CDR3 has 13 amino acids. Trimming at V came to 11 bases and at J to 5 bases, leaving 11 bases not matched to a gene.

J is TRBJ1-1 and V is TRBV9; D remains unclear. Germline values: CDR1 SGDLS, CDR2 YYNGEE. This CDR3 spans 13 amino acids. V lost 6 bases and J lost 0, with 9 bases in between. CDR3 sequence (DNA): TGTGCCAGCACACAGCAGTTGAACACTGAAGCTTTCTTT. This sequence encodes CASTQQLNTEAFF.

The CDR3 region is CASSSGLAGAADTQYF. The CDR3 DNA follows: TGCGCCAGCAGTTCAGGACTAGCGGGAGCGGCAGATACGCAGTATTTT. The chain uses TRBV10-1 and TRBJ2-3; 13 bases map to TRBD2. The trim removed 5 bases at V and 4 bases at J, leaving 6 bases unmatched. From germline, CDR1 is WNHNN and CDR2 SYGVQD (reference sequence). The CDR3 length is 16 residues.

This clone was seen a few times. CDR3 loop: CASSPDEKLFF. The CDR3 bases are TGTGCCAGCAGTCCGGATGAAAAACTGTTTTTT. The chain combines TRBV2 with TRBJ1-4; no reliable D call. The CDR3 loop spans 11 amino acids. CDR1 is SNHLY, CDR2 FYNNEI, per germline. V lost 5 bases, J lost 6 bases, and 4 bases lay in between.

The rearrangement joins TRBV18 to TRBJ2-1; 7 bases map to TRBD2. Germline CDR1 is KGHSH and CDR2 is LQKENI. The length of the CDR3 is 13 residues. The ends lost 7 bases at V and 6 bases at J; junction bases unmatched: 6. The CDR3 nucleotides are TGTGCCAGCTTAGAATCTAGCGGCAATGAGCAGTTCTTC. Translating gives CASLESSGNEQFF.

Note on this clone: Compared with germline, one end of the junction differs, possibly owing to a read error. The V and J genes are TRBV5-1 and TRBJ1-6, with D possibly TRBD1 on 5 matching bases. CDR1 is SGHRS, CDR2 YFSETQ, per germline. The CDR3 extends over 15 amino acids. CDR3 nucleotides: TGCGCCAGCAGCTTGGGACAGCCCGATAAGTCACCCCTCCACTTT. Amino acid sequence: CASSLGQPDKSPLHF.

This clone has more than one count but fewer than ten. Relative to the germline gene, one junction end is altered; a read error may explain this. V and J are TRBV11-2 and TRBJ2-7; 7 nucleotides line up with TRBD2. The CDR3 totals 15 residues. In germline, CDR1 is SGHAT, CDR2 FQNNGV. CDR3 region: CASTLGERERDEQYF. CDR3 nucleotide sequence: TGTGCCAGCACCTTAGGAGAGCGGGAAAGGGACGAGCAGTACTTC.

V is TRBV6-4 and J is TRBJ1-2; TRBD1 might be the D (5 bases). The CDR3 has 14 amino acids. Germline lookup yields CDR1 MRHNA and CDR2 SNTAGT. Between the trimmed V and J ends, which lost 0 bases and 5 bases, there was a span of 10 bases. DNA for the CDR3: TGTGCCAGCAGTGACTCCCCAGGGAGGTATGGCTACACCTTC. It translates to CASSDSPGRYGYTF.

The CDR3 DNA sequence: TGTGCCAGCAGACGACAGGGAATGAGGGTGAACTATGGCTACACCTTC. Its protein is CASRRQGMRVNYGYTF. This rearrangement joins TRBV27 to TRBJ1-2; the match to TRBD1 covers 7 bases. Germline CDR1 MNHEY, CDR2 SMNVEV (reference sequence). Unmatched junction bases numbered 12, after V lost 6 bases and J lost 2 bases. The CDR3 runs 16 residues.

The J gene is TRBJ1-4, the V gene TRBV19; D is perhaps TRBD1 (5 bases). The germline CDR1 and CDR2 sequences are LNHDA and SQIVND (reference sequence). V was clipped by 5 bases and J by 0 bases, with 7 bases between them. The CDR3 has 14 residues. The CDR3 coding sequence is TGTGCCAGTAGTGGACAAGCAACTAATGAAAAACTGTTTTTT. Translated, it gives CASSGQATNEKLFF.

The chain joins TRBV29-1 to TRBJ1-2; 8 nucleotides line up with TRBD1. V dropped 6 bases and J dropped 6; count of bases not matched to a gene: 3. CDR3 length: 11 amino acids. Germline V gives CDR1 SQVTM, CDR2 ANQGSEA. The CDR3 region is CSVGTGDGYTF. The DNA for the CDR3 is TGCAGCGTGGGGACAGGTGATGGCTACACCTTC.